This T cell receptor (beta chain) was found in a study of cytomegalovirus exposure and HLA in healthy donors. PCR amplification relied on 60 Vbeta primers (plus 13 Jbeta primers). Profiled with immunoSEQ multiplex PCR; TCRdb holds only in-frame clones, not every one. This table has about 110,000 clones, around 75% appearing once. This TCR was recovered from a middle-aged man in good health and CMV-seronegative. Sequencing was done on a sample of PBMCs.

CDR3 amino acids: CASSFIPGQTNSPLHF. The CDR3 DNA sequence: TGTGCCAGCAGCTTCATTCCGGGACAGACTAATTCACCCCTCCACTTT. The chain uses TRBV5-6 and TRBJ1-6; 7 bases are a match to TRBD1. In germline, CDR1 is SGHDT, CDR2 YYEEEE. Trimming at V came to 2 bases and at J to 6 bases, leaving 8 bases not matched to a gene. The CDR3 spans 16 residues.